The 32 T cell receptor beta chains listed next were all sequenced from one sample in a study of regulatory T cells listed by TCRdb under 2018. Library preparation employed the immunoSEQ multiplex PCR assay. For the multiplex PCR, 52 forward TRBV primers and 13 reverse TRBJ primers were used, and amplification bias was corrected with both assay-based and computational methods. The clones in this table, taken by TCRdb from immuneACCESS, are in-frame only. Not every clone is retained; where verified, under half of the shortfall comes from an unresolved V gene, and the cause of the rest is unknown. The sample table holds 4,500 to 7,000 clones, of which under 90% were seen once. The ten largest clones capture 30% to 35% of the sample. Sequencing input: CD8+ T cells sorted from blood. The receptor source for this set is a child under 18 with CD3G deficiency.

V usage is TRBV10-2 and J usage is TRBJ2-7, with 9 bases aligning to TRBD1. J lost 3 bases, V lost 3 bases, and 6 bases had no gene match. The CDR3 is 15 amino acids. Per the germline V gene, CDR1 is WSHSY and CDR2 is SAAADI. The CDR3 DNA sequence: TGCGCCAGCAGTGACCAAGGGACAGGGAGCTACGAGCAGTACTTC. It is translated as CASSDQGTGSYEQYF.

The CDR3, as DNA: TGTGCCAGCAGTCGGGCGGGGGGGGAAACCTACGAGCAGTACTTC. Its translation is CASSRAGGETYEQYF. The chain recombines TRBV28 with TRBJ2-7; 9 nucleotides align to TRBD2. CDR3 length: 15 amino acids. V shed 5 bases and J 2 bases; nucleotides not matched to a gene: 7. Germline V CDR1 and CDR2: MDHEN, SYDVKM.

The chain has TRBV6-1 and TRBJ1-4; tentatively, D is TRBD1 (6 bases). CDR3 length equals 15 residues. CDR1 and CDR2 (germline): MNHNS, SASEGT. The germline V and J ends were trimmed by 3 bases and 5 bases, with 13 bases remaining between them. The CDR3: CASSDTDRLNEKLFF. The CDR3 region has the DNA TGTGCCAGCAGTGACACAGACAGGTTAAATGAAAAACTGTTTTTT.

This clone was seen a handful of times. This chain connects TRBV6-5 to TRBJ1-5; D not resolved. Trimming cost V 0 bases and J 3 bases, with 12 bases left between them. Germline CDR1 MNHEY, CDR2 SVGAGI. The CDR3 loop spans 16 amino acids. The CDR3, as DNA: TGTGCCAGCAGTTACTCGGCCCGCACGAACAATCAGCCCCAGCATTTT. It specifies CASSYSARTNNQPQHF.

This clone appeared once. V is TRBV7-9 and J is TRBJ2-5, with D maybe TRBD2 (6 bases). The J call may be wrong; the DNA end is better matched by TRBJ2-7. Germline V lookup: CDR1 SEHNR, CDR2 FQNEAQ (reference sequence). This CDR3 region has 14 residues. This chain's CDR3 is CASSSPTSPSEQYF. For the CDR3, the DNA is TGTGCCAGCAGCTCACCGACTAGTCCCTCCGAGCAGTACTTC.

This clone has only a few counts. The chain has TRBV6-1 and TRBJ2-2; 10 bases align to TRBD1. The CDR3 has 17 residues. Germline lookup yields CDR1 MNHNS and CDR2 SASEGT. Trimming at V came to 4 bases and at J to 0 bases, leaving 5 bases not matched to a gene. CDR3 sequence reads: CASSGTTGGANTGELFF. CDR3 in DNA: TGTGCCAGCAGTGGAACGACAGGGGGCGCGAACACCGGGGAGCTGTTTTTT.

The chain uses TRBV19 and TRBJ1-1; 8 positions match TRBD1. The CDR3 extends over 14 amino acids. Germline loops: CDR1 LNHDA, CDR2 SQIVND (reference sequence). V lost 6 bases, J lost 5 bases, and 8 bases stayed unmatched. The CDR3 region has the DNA TGTGCCAGTAGCCGCGGACAGGGTGGGACTGAAGCTTTCTTT. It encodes CASSRGQGGTEAFF.

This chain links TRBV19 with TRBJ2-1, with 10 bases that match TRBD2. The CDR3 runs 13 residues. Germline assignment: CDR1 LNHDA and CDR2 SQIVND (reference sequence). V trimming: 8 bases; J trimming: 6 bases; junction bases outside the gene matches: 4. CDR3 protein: CASSVAGGNEQFF. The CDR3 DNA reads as TGTGCCAGTTCGGTAGCGGGAGGCAATGAGCAGTTCTTC.

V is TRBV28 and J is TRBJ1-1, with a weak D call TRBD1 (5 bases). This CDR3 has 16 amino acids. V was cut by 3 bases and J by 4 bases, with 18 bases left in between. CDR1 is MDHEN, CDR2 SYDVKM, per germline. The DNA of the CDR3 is TGTGCCAGCAGTTTGTGGGGGAGGGCCCGGAGCACTGAAGCTTTCTTT. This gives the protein CASSLWGRARSTEAFF.

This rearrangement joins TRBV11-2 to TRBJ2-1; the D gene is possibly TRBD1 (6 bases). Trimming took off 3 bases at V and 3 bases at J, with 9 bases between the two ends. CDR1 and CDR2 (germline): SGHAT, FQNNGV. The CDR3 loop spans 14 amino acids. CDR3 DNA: TGTGCCAGCAGCTTGAAGGGGGACTACAATGAGCAGTTCTTC. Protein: CASSLKGDYNEQFF.

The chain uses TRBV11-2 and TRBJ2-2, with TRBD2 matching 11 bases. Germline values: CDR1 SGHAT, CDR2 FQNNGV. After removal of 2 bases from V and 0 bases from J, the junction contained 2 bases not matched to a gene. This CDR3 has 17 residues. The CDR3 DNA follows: TGTGCCAGCAGCTTAAAGGGACTAGCGGCGAACACCGGGGAGCTGTTTTTT. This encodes CASSLKGLAANTGELFF.

The CDR3 DNA sequence: TGTGCCAGCCGGGACTTGGTCTCCGAGCAGTACTTC. Residues: CASRDLVSEQYF. The gene calls are TRBV6-1 and TRBJ2-7; possible D gene TRBD2, 6 bases. CDR1 and CDR2 from the germline V gene are MNHNS and SASEGT. V was cut by 8 bases and J by 6 bases, with 14 bases left in between. The CDR3 spans 12 residues.

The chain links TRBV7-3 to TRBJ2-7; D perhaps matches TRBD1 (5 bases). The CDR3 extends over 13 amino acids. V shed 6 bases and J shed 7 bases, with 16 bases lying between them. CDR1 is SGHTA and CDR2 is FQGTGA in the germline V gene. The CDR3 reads CASSTSQGAEQYF. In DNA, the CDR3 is TGTGCCAGCAGTACGTCCCAGGGTGCTGAGCAGTACTTC.

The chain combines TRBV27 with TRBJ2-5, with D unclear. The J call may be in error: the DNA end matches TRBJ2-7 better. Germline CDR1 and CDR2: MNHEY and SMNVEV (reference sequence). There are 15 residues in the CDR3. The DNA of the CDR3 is TGTGCCAGCAGTCACCCTAGGCCCCGGGCCTACGAGCAGTACTTC. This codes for CASSHPRPRAYEQYF.

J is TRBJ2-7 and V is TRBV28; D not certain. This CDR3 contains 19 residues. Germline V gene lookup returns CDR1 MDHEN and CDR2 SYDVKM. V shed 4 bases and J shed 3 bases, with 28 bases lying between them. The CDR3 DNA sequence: TGTGCCAGCAGTTCACTTGAGAAAGGGTCCCCCCCCTGGCGCTACGAGCAGTACTTC. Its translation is CASSSLEKGSPPWRYEQYF.

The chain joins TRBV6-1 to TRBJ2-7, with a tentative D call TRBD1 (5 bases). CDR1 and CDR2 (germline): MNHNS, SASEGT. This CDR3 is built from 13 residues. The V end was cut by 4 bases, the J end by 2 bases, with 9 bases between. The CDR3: CASSGTGPYEQYF. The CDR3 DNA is TGTGCCAGCAGTGGAACAGGACCCTACGAGCAGTACTTC.

The CDR3 coding sequence is TGTGCCAGTGGCGCCGGCGGGGGGCTGGGAGATACGCAGTATTTT. Its translation is CASGAGGGLGDTQYF. The chain couples TRBV6-1 to TRBJ2-3; 8 nucleotides match TRBD2. CDR1 is MNHNS and CDR2 is SASEGT in the germline V gene. J gave up 5 bases and V 9 bases, and 13 bases lay outside the gene matches. The CDR3 is 15 amino acids.

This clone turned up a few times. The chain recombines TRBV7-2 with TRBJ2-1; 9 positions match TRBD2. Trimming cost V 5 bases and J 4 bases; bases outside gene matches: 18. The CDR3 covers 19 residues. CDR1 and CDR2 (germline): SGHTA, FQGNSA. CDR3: CASSVLPGSSREGYNEQFF. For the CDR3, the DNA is TGTGCCAGCAGCGTTTTACCCGGTTCTTCGCGGGAGGGGTACAATGAGCAGTTCTTC.

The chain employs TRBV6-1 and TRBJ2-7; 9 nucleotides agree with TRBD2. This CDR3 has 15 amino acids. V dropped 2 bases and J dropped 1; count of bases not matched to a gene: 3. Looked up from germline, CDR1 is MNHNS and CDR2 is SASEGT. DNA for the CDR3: TGTGCCAGCAGTGAACTGGCGGGAGGGTCCTACGAGCAGTACTTC. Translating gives CASSELAGGSYEQYF.

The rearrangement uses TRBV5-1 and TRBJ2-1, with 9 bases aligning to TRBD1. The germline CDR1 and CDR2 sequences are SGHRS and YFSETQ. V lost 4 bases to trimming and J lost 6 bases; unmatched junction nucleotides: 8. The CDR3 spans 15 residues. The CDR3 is CASSGTGGAPNEQFF. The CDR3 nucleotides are TGCGCCAGCAGCGGAACAGGGGGCGCCCCCAATGAGCAGTTCTTC.

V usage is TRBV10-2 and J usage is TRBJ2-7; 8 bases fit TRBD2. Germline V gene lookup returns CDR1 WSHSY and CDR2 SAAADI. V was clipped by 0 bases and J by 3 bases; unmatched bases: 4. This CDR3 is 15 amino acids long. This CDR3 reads CASSESVSGNYEQYF. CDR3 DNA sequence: TGCGCCAGCAGTGAGTCGGTTAGCGGGAACTACGAGCAGTACTTC.

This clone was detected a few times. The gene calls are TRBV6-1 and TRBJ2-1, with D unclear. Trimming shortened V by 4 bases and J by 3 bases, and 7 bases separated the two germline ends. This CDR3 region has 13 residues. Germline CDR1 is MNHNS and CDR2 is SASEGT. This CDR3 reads CASSVYSYNEQFF. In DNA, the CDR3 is TGTGCCAGCAGTGTATACAGCTACAATGAGCAGTTCTTC.

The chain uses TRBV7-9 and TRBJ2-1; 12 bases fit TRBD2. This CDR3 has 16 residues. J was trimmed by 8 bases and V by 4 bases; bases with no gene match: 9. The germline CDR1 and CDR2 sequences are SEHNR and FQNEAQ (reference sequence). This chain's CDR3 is CASSSTSGRLVYEQFF. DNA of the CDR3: TGTGCCAGCAGCTCTACTAGCGGGAGGTTAGTGTATGAGCAGTTCTTC.

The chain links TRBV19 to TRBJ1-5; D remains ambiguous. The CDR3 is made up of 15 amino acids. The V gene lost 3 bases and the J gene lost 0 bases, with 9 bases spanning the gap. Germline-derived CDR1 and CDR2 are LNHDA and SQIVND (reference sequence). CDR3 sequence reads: CASSISGSSNQPQHF. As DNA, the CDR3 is TGTGCCAGTAGTATTTCGGGATCTAGCAATCAGCCCCAGCATTTT.

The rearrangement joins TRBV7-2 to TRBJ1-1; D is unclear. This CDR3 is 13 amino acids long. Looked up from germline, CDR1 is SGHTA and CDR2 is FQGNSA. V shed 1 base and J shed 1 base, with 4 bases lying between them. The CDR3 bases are TGTGCCAGCAGCTTAGGCAGGAACACTGAAGCTTTCTTT. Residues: CASSLGRNTEAFF. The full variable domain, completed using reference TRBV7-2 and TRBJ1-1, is GAGVSQSPSNKVTEKGKDVELRCDPISGHTALYWYRQSLGQGLEFLIYFQGNSAPDKSGLPSDRFSAERTGGSVSTLTIQRTQQEDSAVYLCASSLGRNTEAFFGQGTRLTVV.

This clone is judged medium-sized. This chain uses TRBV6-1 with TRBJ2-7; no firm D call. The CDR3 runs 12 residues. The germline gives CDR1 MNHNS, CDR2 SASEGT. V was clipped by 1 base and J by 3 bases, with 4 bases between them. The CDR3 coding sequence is TGTGCCAGCAGTGAAGGATACTACGAGCAGTACTTC. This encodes CASSEGYYEQYF.

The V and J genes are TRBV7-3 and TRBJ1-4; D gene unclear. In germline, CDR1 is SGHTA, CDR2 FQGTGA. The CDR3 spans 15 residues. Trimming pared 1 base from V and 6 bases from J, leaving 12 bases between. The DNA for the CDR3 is TGTGCCAGCAGCTTAAAGGGCAGATGTTATGAAAAACTGTTTTTT. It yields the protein CASSLKGRCYEKLFF.

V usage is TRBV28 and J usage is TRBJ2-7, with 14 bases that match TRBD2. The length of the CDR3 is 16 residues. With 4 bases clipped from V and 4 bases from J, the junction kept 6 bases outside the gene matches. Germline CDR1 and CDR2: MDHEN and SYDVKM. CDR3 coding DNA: TGTGCCAGCAGTTCATTGACTAGCGGGAGGGGTTACGAGCAGTACTTC. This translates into CASSSLTSGRGYEQYF.

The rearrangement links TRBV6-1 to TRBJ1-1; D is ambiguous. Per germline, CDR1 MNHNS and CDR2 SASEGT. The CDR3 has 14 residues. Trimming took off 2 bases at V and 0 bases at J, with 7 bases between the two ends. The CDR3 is CASSEFKMNTEAFF. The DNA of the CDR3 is TGTGCCAGCAGTGAATTTAAAATGAACACTGAAGCTTTCTTT.

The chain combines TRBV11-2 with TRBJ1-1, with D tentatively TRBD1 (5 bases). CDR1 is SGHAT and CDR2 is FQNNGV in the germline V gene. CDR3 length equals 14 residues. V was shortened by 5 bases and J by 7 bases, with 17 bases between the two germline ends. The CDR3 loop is CASSLRDVFDEAFF. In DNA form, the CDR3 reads TGTGCCAGCAGCCTCCGGGACGTCTTCGATGAAGCTTTCTTT. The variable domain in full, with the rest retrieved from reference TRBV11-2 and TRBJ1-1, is EAGVAQSPRYKIIEKRQSVAFWCNPISGHATLYWYQQILGQGPKLLIQFQNNGVVDDSQLPKDRFSAERLKGVDSTLKIQPAKLEDSAVYLCASSLRDVFDEAFFGQGTRLTVV.

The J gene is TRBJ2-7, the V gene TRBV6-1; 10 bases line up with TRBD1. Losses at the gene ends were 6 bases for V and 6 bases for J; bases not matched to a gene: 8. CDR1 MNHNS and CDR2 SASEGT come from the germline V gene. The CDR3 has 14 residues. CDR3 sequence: CASRPGTGAIEQYF. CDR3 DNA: TGTGCCAGCAGGCCCGGGACAGGGGCGATCGAGCAGTACTTC.

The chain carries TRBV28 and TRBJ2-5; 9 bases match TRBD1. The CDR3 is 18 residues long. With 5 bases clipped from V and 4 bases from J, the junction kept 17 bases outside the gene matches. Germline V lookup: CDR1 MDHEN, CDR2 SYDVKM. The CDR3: CASSRRQSGTGSVETQYF. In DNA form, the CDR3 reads TGTGCCAGCAGTAGACGACAATCCGGGACAGGGAGCGTAGAGACCCAGTACTTC.